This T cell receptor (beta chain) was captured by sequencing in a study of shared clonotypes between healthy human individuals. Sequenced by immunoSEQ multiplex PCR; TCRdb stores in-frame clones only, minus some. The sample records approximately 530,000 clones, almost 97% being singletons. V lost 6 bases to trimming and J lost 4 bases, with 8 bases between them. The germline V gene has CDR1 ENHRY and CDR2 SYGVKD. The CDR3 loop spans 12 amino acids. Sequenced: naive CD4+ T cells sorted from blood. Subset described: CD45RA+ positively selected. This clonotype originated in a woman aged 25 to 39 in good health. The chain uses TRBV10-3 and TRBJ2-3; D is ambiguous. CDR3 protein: CAIRITPDTQYF. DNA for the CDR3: TGTGCCATCAGAATTACGCCAGATACGCAGTATTTT.